A selection of T cell receptor beta chains follows, all from one sample in a study of radiotherapy plus CTLA-4 blockade in lung cancer. Here immunoSEQ multiplex PCR was the method, and the copy in TCRdb shows in-frame clones only, minus some. Of around 80,000 clones in the sample, 84% were seen once. Sequencing used peripheral blood, obtained from a patient treated with radiotherapy plus ipilimumab. These receptors were obtained from a human donor with non-small cell lung cancer who had stable disease on radiotherapy plus ipilimumab. CDR3s include the opening cysteine and the closing phenylalanine or tryptophan. The D gene is left open where the match is weak. Expanded clones are given a class, and other clones once, few, many or no size at all.

NA,TRBV28,NA,TRBJ1-2,TGTGCCAGCACCAAATCCGGGACATCTGGTGGCTACACCTTC,CASTKSGTSGGYTF
NA,TRBV18,NA,TRBJ2-1,TGTGCCAGCCGGGGACCCCCTGGTGGGAATGAGCAGTTCTTC,CASRGPPGGNEQFF
NA,TRBV28,NA,TRBJ2-1,TGTGCCAGCAGTTTCGGGAACGGGGACAATGAGCAGTTCTTC,CASSFGNGDNEQFF
TRBD1,TRBV5-6,NA,TRBJ2-7,TGTGCCAGCAGGCGGACAGGAAGTCCCTACGAGCAGTACTTC,CASRRTGSPYEQYF
NA,TRBV29-1,NA,TRBJ2-3,TGCAGCGTCCCGGGACTCCTTTTAACAGATACGCAGTATTTT,CSVPGLLLTDTQYF
TRBD1,TRBV4-1,few,TRBJ1-5,TGCGCCAGCAGCCCGGGGACAGGGTATCAGCCCCAGCATTTT,CASSPGTGYQPQHF
TRBD2,TRBV28,NA,TRBJ2-3,TGTGCCAGCAGTTCCGGGACTAGCGGGAGTCCAGATACGCAGTATTTT,CASSSGTSGSPDTQYF
NA,TRBV27,NA,TRBJ1-2,TGTGCCAGCAGTTTGGGCCGTAGGGGGGCAGACTATGGCTACACCTTC,CASSLGRRGADYGYTF
TRBD1,TRBV10-1,NA,TRBJ1-3,TGCGCCAGCAGTGACCCGACAGGGGCTGGAAACACCATATATTTT,CASSDPTGAGNTIYF
TRBD1,TRBV25-1,once,TRBJ1-2,TGTGCCAGCAGCAACAGGGGAAACTATGGCTACACCTTC,CASSNRGNYGYTF
TRBD1,TRBV5-1,once,TRBJ2-1,TGCGCCAGCAGCTCGGGGACAGGTTTGGGGAATGAGCAGTTCTTC,CASSSGTGLGNEQFF
NA,TRBV27,NA,TRBJ2-7,TGTGCCAGCAGCGAGACTAGCTCCTACGAGCAGTACTTC,CASSETSSYEQYF
NA,TRBV6-1,NA,TRBJ1-1,TGTGCCAGCAGTGATCAAGCCACGCTAGCGAACACTGAAGCTTTCTTT,CASSDQATLANTEAFF
NA,TRBV29-1,few,TRBJ2-7,TGCAGCGACCTGAGTAATTCCTACGAGCAGTACTTC,CSDLSNSYEQYF
TRBD1,TRBV7-8,NA,TRBJ2-7,TGTGCCAGCCGGTCCAGGACAGGGGGCGAGCAGTACTTC,CASRSRTGGEQYF
TRBD1,TRBV25-1,NA,TRBJ2-1,TGTGCCAGCAGTGCCCCGGGACAGGGAGGTAATGAGCAGTTCTTC,CASSAPGQGGNEQFF
NA,TRBV4-1,NA,TRBJ2-4,TGCGCCAGCAGCCACTCGAGGGAATATCAGGACACAAAAAACATTCAGTACTTC,CASSHSREYQDTKNIQYF
NA,TRBV2,NA,TRBJ2-2,TGTGCCAGCAGCCCGGGTTATACGGACACCGGGGAGCTGTTTTTT,CASSPGYTDTGELFF
TRBD2,TRBV6-1,NA,TRBJ2-1,TGTGCCAGCAGTGAAGCGGCGCTAGCGGGGGGGTATGAGCAGTTCTTC,CASSEAALAGGYEQFF
NA,TRBV6-6,few,TRBJ2-7,TGTGCCAGCAGTTACTCGCCCGGCGGGGAGCAGTACTTC,CASSYSPGGEQYF
NA,TRBV6-1,NA,TRBJ2-3,TGTGCCAGCAGTGACCGGGGGCCGACAGATACGCAGTATTTT,CASSDRGPTDTQYF
NA,TRBV11-2,NA,TRBJ2-7,TGTGCCAGCAGCTCCCCCCGGACCCGACGGAACTACGAGCAGTACTTC,CASSSPRTRRNYEQYF